This TCR beta chain came from a study of T cells after posttransplantation cyclophosphamide. Findings and caveats of the study: TRB clonality was highly associated with recipient CMV seropositivity and reactivation. Skin or GI-infiltrating T cells shared few TRB sequences with blood.

Here immunoSEQ multiplex PCR was the method, and the copy in TCRdb shows in-frame clones only, minus some. The repertoire has about 52,000 clones, 85% to 95% of them found once; the top ten carry approximately 2.9%. With respect to this clone: Its antigen is still unknown.

In germline, CDR1 is SGHRS, CDR2 YFSETQ. V lost 6 bases and J lost 1; bases outside the gene matches: 8. The CDR3 loop spans 15 amino acids. This chain uses TRBV5-1 with TRBJ1-1; 8 bases align to TRBD1. The clonotype originates from a woman aged 25 to 39 in good health and a related stem cell transplant donor. Sequencing used PBMCs. Here the CDR3 DNA reads TGCGCCAGCAATGGACAGGGCGGATGGAACACTGAAGCTTTCTTT. This codes for CASNGQGGWNTEAFF.